These T cell receptor beta chains were read from a single sample in a study of T cell changes during pregnancy in multiple sclerosis. Clones were sequenced by immunoSEQ multiplex PCR, and TCRdb holds only the in-frame ones, with some missing. The repertoire consists of approximately 70,000 clones, with around 92% occurring once and the leading ten covering 0.7% to 0.9%. This specimen was peripheral blood, taken in the first trimester of pregnancy. These receptors were obtained from a female donor in good health, enrolled as a control in a pregnancy study. The CDR3 runs from the conserved cysteine through the conserved F or W. D genes are given only for firm matches. For some rows the clone size is stated as once, few or many, or as a class when expanded; others skip it.

V	D	J	size	length	DNA	CDR3
TRBV6-5	-	TRBJ1-1	-	13	TGTGCCAGCAGTCTAAATATGAACACTGAAGCTTTCTTT	CASSLNMNTEAFF
TRBV5-1	TRBD2	TRBJ2-1	-	18	TGCGCCAGCAGCTTCAGGACTAGCGGGAGGAGGACCTACAATGAGCAGTTCTTC	CASSFRTSGRRTYNEQFF
TRBV5-1	-	TRBJ1-2	-	14	TGCGCCAGCAGCTTAATCGGGGAAGGCTATGGCTACACCTTC	CASSLIGEGYGYTF
TRBV28	-	TRBJ2-7	-	16	TGTGCCAGCAGTTTTATGCGGGACGGAAGACCCTACGAGCAGTACTTC	CASSFMRDGRPYEQYF
TRBV6-1	-	TRBJ1-4	few	14	TGTGCCAGCAGTGGTGGGGGGAGGAGTGAAAAACTGTTTTTT	CASSGGGRSEKLFF
TRBV5-1	TRBD1	TRBJ2-1	-	15	TGCGCCAGCAGCTTGACACAGGGGGCTGGCGATGAGCAGTTCTTC	CASSLTQGAGDEQFF
TRBV18	TRBD2	TRBJ2-7	-	15	TGTGCCAGCTCACTGGGGGGGTCCCTCTCCTACGAGCAGTACTTC	CASSLGGSLSYEQYF
TRBV7-8	-	TRBJ2-7	-	14	TGTGCCAGCAGCTTAGGGTCGGGTGGCTACGAGCAGTACTTC	CASSLGSGGYEQYF
TRBV6-5	-	TRBJ1-1	-	14	TGTGCCAGCAGTCCCCCGGAGGGCGGCACTGAAGCTTTCTTT	CASSPPEGGTEAFF
TRBV7-2	TRBD2	TRBJ2-7	-	16	TGTGCCAGCCGCGGGGGGAGGGTAGCGGGACCCTACGAGCAGTACTTC	CASRGGRVAGPYEQYF
TRBV6-6	-	TRBJ2-5	once	13	TGTGCCAGCAGTTACCCCTTCCAAGAGACCCAGTACTTC	CASSYPFQETQYF
TRBV7-7	-	TRBJ2-3	-	15	TGTGCCAGCAGCCTCAATACCCTGACAGGCGATACGCAGTATTTT	CASSLNTLTGDTQYF
TRBV6-1	TRBD2	TRBJ2-1	-	14	TGTGCCAGCAGGAGCCTAGCGGGAGCGTATGAGCAGTTCTTC	CASRSLAGAYEQFF
TRBV2	TRBD2	TRBJ2-7	-	14	TGTGCCAGCAGCTCGGTCGGGGGGTCCTACGAGCAGTACTTC	CASSSVGGSYEQYF
TRBV27	TRBD1	TRBJ2-7	-	16	TGTGCCAGCAGGAATCACGATCAGGGGGCGGCCTACGAGCAGTACTTC	CASRNHDQGAAYEQYF
TRBV7-9	TRBD1	TRBJ2-1	-	16	TGTGCCAGCAGCTTAAGTGGGACAGGGGGTTACAATGAGCAGTTCTTC	CASSLSGTGGYNEQFF
TRBV5-4	-	TRBJ1-2	-	20	TGTGCCAGCAGCTTAAACTCCGGGAGCCGTAAACGATATTTTAACTATGGCTACACCTTC	CASSLNSGSRKRYFNYGYTF
TRBV7-2	-	TRBJ2-3	-	16	TGTGCCAGCAGCTTAACGCGGGATGGTCGCACAGATACGCAGTATTTT	CASSLTRDGRTDTQYF
TRBV5-4	TRBD1	TRBJ2-2	-	16	TGTGCCAGCAGTTGGACAGGGTTGGAGAACACCGGGGAGCTGTTTTTT	CASSWTGLENTGELFF
TRBV25-1	-	TRBJ2-2	-	14	TGTGCCAGCGGTGATCCCCTCGCGACCGGGGAGCTGTTTTTT	CASGDPLATGELFF
TRBV25-1	-	TRBJ2-5	once	12	TGTGCCAGCAGCCAGGGGCGAGAGACCCAGTACTTC	CASSQGRETQYF
TRBV7-2	-	TRBJ2-7	-	15	TGTGCCAGCAGCTTTCCCACCACCAGATCCTACGAGCAGTACTTC	CASSFPTTRSYEQYF
TRBV29-1	-	TRBJ2-7	-	13	TGCAGCGTTGAAGTAGAGGCGGGGACCGAGCAGTACTTC	CSVEVEAGTEQYF
TRBV7-2	-	TRBJ1-2	-	16	TGTGCCAGCAGCTCAAATTCGGGGGGGCGTAGTTATGGCTACACCTTC	CASSSNSGGRSYGYTF
TRBV11-1	TRBD2	TRBJ2-7	-	15	TGTGCCAGCAGCCCAGGACTAGCGGGGTCCTACGAGCAGTACTTC	CASSPGLAGSYEQYF
TRBV7-8	TRBD1	TRBJ2-6	-	16	TGTGCCAGCAGCCTAAAGACAGGGCCTGGGGCCAACGTCCTGACTTTC	CASSLKTGPGANVLTF
TRBV28	TRBD2	TRBJ2-3	-	16	TGTGCCAGCAGTTCCCACCTAGCGGTGAACACAGATACGCAGTATTTT	CASSSHLAVNTDTQYF
TRBV27	-	TRBJ2-1	-	14	TGTGCCAGCAGTACGTCTACTACCGTCAGTGAGCAGTTCTTC	CASSTSTTVSEQFF
TRBV11-3	-	TRBJ2-2	-	14	TGTGCCAGCAGCTCAGGGGTGGAGACCGGGGAGCTGTTTTTT	CASSSGVETGELFF
TRBV14	-	TRBJ2-5	-	14	TGTGCCAGCAGCCTTCTAGACCTCCAAGAGACCCAGTACTTC	CASSLLDLQETQYF
TRBV6-1	TRBD1	TRBJ2-7	-	14	TGTGCCAGCAGGGCGCGGGACAGGGAGGGAGAGCAGTACTTC	CASRARDREGEQYF
TRBV5-1	-	TRBJ2-3	few	17	TGCGCCAGCAGCTCCCGGGTAGCGGCCCTTAGCACAGATACGCAGTATTTT	CASSSRVAALSTDTQYF
TRBV2	-	TRBJ2-3	-	14	TGTGCCAGCTCTCGGGGGGCGCAAACAGATACGCAGTATTTT	CASSRGAQTDTQYF
TRBV28	TRBD1	TRBJ2-7	-	16	TGTGCCAGCAGCCCAACCCCGGGACAGGGTGGTTACGAGCAGTACTTC	CASSPTPGQGGYEQYF
TRBV9	-	TRBJ1-1	-	12	TGTGCCAGCAGCGTAGTTGGAGGGATAGCTTTCTTT	CASSVVGGIAFF
TRBV5-1	TRBD2	TRBJ2-1	few	15	TGCGCCAGCAGCTTAGGTAGCGGGGGAGGTAATGAGCAGTTCTTC	CASSLGSGGGNEQFF
TRBV19	TRBD1	TRBJ1-5	-	14	TGTGCCAGTAGCCATGACAGGGGGCCCCAGCCCCAGCATTTT	CASSHDRGPQPQHF
TRBV19	-	TRBJ2-2	-	15	TGTGCCAGTATCCAGCCGCGGGGCCACTTCGGGGAGCTGTTTTTT	CASIQPRGHFGELFF
TRBV19	-	TRBJ2-7	-	14	TGTGCCAGTAGTATATTCGACAGCACCTACGAGCAGTACTTC	CASSIFDSTYEQYF
TRBV6-6	-	TRBJ2-7	-	16	TGTGCCAGCAGTGCTAGCCCCTCCGGTGTCGCCTACGAGCAGTACTTC	CASSASPSGVAYEQYF
TRBV5-4	-	TRBJ1-5	-	13	TGTGCCAGCAGCACTATGGGCAATCAGCCCCAGCATTTT	CASSTMGNQPQHF
TRBV4-1	-	TRBJ2-1	-	16	TGCGCCAGCAGCCAAGTTGACTTAATAACTTTCCGTGAGCAGTTCTTC	CASSQVDLITFREQFF
TRBV19	TRBD1	TRBJ2-7	-	14	TGTGCCAGTAGCACAGGGGGTGGGATCTACGAGCAGTACTTC	CASSTGGGIYEQYF
TRBV10-3	-	TRBJ2-3	-	13	TGTGCCATCAGTGATTACAACACAGATACGCAGTATTTT	CAISDYNTDTQYF
TRBV14	TRBD1	TRBJ1-4	-	13	TGTGCCAGCAGCCCCGGACAGGGGGAAAAACTGTTTTTT	CASSPGQGEKLFF
TRBV18	TRBD1	TRBJ1-2	-	15	TGTGCCAGCTCACAAGGACAGGGCGGGAACTATGGCTACACCTTC	CASSQGQGGNYGYTF
TRBV11-2	TRBD1	TRBJ1-1	-	13	TGTGCCAGCAGCTTGGGGACAGGGGGTGAAGCTTTCTTT	CASSLGTGGEAFF